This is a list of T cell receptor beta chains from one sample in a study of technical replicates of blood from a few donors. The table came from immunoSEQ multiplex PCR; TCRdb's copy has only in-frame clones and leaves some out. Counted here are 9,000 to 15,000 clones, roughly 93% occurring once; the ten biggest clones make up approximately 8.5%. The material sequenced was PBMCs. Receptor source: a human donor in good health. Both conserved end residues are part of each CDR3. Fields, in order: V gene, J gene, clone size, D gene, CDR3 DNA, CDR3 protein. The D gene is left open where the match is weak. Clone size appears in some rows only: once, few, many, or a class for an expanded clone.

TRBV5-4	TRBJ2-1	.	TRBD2	TGTGCCAGCAGCTTGGCCGGGACTAGTGTCCATGAGCAGTTCTTC	CASSLAGTSVHEQFF
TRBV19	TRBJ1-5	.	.	TGTGCCAGTAGATGGACAGTCAATCAGCCCCAGCATTTT	CASRWTVNQPQHF
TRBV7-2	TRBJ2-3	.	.	TGTGCCAGCAGCTTAAGAGGCGCGGAGGATACGCAGTATTTT	CASSLRGAEDTQYF
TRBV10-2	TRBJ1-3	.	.	TGCGCCAGCAGTCAATCGGGTTTCGCTGGAAACACCATATATTTT	CASSQSGFAGNTIYF
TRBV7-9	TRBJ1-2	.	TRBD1	TGTGCCAGCAGCTTCTTACAGGGGGGAGCCTATGGCTACACCTTC	CASSFLQGGAYGYTF
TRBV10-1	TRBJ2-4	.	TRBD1	TGCGCCAGCAGTGAGTACGGACAGGGGGATGCCAAAAACATTCAGTACTTC	CASSEYGQGDAKNIQYF
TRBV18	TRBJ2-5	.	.	TGTGCCAGCTCGACAACCGAGACCCAGTACTTC	CASSTTETQYF
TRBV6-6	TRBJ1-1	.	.	TGTGCCAGCACCCAGGGAAGGAACACTGAAGCTTTCTTT	CASTQGRNTEAFF
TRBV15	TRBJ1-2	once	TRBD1	TGTGCCACCAGCAGAGATTGGGTCGGGACAGATTTCGGCTACACCTTC	CATSRDWVGTDFGYTF
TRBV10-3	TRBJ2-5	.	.	TGTGCCATCAGTGAGTCTAGCGACGAGACCCAGTACTTC	CAISESSDETQYF
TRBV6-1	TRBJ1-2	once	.	TGTGCCAGCAGTCCCCGGGGGATGGGAGATGGCTACACCTTC	CASSPRGMGDGYTF
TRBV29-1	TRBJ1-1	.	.	TGCAGCGTTCGAACACAAGTGAACACTGAAGCTTTCTTT	CSVRTQVNTEAFF
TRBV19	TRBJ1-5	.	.	TGTGCCAGTAGTCCGTTCAGGGGCAATCAGCCCCAGCATTTT	CASSPFRGNQPQHF
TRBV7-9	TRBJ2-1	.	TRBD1	TGTGCCAGCAGCTCCCCGGACAGGCCGGTAGCCCGAACCTACAATGAGCAGTTCTTC	CASSSPDRPVARTYNEQFF
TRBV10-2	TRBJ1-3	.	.	TGCGCCAGCAGTGAGCCAGGGCAGTCTGGAAACACCATATATTTT	CASSEPGQSGNTIYF
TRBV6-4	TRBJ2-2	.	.	TGTGCCAGCAGTTCTCAGAGCGCCACCGGGGAGCTGTTTTTT	CASSSQSATGELFF
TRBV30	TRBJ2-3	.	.	TGTGCCTGGAGAAGAGGCCGTCTTAAAAAGGGGGCAGATACGCAGTATTTT	CAWRRGRLKKGADTQYF
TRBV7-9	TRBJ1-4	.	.	TGTGCCAGCTCGGGAGGAGTGAATAATGAAAAACTGTTTTTT	CASSGGVNNEKLFF
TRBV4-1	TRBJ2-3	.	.	TGCGCCAGCAGTCCAGGAGGTCAGGCGGCCATCACAGATACGCAGTATTTT	CASSPGGQAAITDTQYF
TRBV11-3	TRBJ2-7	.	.	TGTGCCAGAATGCCGGGGGGCTCGGGGTACGAGCAGTACTTC	CARMPGGSGYEQYF
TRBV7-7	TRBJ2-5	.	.	TGTGCCAGCAGCTTAACAGTGGGAGTAGAGACCCAGTACTTC	CASSLTVGVETQYF
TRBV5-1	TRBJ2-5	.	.	TGCGCCAGCAGCTTGGGCTTTTTGGGGCAGACCCAGTACTTC	CASSLGFLGQTQYF
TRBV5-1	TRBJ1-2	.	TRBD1	TGCGCCAGCAGCTTGGGGGTGGGGACAGCCTATGGCTACACCTTC	CASSLGVGTAYGYTF
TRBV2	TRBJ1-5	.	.	TGTGCCAGCAGACCCCAGGGTTTTAGCAATCAGCCCCAGCATTTT	CASRPQGFSNQPQHF